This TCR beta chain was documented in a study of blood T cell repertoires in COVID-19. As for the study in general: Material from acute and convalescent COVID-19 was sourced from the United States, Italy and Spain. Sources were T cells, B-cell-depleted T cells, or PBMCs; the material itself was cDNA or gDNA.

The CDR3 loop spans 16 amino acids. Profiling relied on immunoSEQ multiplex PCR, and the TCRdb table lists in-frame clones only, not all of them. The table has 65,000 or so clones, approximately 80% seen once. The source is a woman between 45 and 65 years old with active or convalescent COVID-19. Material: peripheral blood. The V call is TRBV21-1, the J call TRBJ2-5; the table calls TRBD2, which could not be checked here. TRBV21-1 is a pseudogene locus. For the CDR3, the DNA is TGTGCCAGCAGCAAAGTACCTCGGGGTTTAGAAGAGACCCAGTACTTC. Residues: CASSKVPRGLEETQYF.